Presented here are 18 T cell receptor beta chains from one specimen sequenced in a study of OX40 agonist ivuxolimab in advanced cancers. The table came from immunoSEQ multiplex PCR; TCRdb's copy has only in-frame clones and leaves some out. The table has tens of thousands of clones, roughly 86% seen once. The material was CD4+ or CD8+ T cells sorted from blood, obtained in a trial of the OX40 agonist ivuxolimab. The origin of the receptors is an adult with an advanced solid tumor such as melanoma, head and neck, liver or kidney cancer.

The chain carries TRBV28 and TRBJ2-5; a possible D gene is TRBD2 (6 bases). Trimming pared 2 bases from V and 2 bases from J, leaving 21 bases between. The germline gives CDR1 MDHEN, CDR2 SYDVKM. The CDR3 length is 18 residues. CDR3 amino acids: CASSLRTLSGVYQETQYF. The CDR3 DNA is TGTGCCAGCAGTTTAAGGACACTATCGGGGGTGTATCAAGAGACCCAGTACTTC.

The CDR3 sequence: CASSLALGTGELFF. CDR3 DNA: TGTGCCAGCAGCTTAGCGCTCGGCACCGGGGAGCTGTTTTTT. V and J are TRBV7-2 and TRBJ2-2; D is undetermined. The germline CDR1 and CDR2 sequences are SGHTA and FQGNSA. The ends were cut back, 0 bases at V and 4 bases at J, with 6 bases in the middle. The CDR3 is 14 residues long.

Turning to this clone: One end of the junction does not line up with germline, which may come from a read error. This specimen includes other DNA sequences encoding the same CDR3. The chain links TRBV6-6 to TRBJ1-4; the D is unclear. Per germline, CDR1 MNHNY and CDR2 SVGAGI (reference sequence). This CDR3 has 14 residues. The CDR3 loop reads CASQRADSNEKLFF. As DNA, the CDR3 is TGTGCCAGCCAAAGGGCGGATTCTAATGAAAAACTATTTTTT.

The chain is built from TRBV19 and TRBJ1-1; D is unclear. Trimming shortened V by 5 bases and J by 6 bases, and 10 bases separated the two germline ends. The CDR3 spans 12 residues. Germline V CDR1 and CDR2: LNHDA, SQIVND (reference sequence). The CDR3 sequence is CASSGEGPEAFF. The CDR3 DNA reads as TGTGCCAGTAGTGGCGAAGGGCCTGAAGCTTTCTTT.

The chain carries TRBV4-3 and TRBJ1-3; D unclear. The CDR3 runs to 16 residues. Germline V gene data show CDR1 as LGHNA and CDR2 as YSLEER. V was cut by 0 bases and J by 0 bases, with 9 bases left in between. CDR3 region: CASSQDTADSGNTIYF. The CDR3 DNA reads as TGCGCCAGCAGCCAAGACACGGCTGACTCTGGAAACACCATATATTTT.

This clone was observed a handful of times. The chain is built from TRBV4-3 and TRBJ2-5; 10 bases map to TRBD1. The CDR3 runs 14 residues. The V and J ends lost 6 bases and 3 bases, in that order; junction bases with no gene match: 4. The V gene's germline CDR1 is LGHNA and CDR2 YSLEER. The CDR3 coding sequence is TGCGCCAGCAGTCCCGGGACAGGGGAAGAGACCCAGTACTTC. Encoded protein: CASSPGTGEETQYF.

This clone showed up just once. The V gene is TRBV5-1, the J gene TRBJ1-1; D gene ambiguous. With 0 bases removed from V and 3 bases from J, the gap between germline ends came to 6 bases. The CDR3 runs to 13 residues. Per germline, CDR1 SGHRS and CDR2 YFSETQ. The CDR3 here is CASSLETDTEAFF. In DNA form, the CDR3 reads TGCGCCAGCAGCTTGGAAACAGACACTGAAGCTTTCTTT.

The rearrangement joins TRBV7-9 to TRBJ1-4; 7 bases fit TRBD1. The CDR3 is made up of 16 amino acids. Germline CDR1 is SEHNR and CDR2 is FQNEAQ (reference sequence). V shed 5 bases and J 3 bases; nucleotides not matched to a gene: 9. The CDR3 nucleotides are TGTGCCAGCAGCCCCACTCCGGGACAGTCTAATGAAAAACTGTTTTTT. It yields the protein CASSPTPGQSNEKLFF. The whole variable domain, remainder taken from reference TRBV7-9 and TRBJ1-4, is DTGVSQNPRHKITKRGQNVTFRCDPISEHNRLYWYRQTLGQGPEFLTYFQNEAQLEKSRLLSDRFSAERPKGSFSTLEIQRTEQGDSAMYLCASSPTPGQSNEKLFFGSGTQLSVL.

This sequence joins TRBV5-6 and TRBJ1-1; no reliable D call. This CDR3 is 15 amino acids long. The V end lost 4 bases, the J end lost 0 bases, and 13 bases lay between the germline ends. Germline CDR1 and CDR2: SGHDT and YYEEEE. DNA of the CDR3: TGTGCCAGCAGCAGCCCGCGGGGTATGAACACTGAAGCTTTCTTT. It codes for CASSSPRGMNTEAFF.

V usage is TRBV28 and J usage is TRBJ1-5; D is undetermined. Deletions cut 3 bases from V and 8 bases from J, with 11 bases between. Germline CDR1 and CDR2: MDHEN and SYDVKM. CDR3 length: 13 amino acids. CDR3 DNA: TGTGCCAGCAGTTTGTGGGGAGGGAAGCCCCAGCATTTT. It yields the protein CASSLWGGKPQHF.

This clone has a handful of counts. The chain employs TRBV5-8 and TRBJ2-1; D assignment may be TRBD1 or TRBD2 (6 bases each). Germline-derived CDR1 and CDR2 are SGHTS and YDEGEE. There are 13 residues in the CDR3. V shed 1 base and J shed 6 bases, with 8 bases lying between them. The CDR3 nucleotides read TGTGCCAGCAGCTTGAGGGGGGTCAATGAGCAGTTCTTC. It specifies CASSLRGVNEQFF. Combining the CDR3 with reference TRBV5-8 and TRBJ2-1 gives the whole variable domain EAGVTQSPTHLIKTRGQQATLRCSPISGHTSVYWYQQALGLGLQFLLWYDEGEERNRGNFPPRFSGRQFPNYSSELNVNALELEDSALYLCASSLRGVNEQFFGPGTRLTVL.

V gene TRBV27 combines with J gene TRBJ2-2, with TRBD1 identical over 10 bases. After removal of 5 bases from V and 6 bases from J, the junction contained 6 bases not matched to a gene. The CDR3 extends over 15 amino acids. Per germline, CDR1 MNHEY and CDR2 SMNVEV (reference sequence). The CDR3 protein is CASSTGTGVSGELFF. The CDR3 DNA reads TGTGCCAGCAGTACCGGGACAGGGGTTTCCGGGGAGCTGTTTTTT.

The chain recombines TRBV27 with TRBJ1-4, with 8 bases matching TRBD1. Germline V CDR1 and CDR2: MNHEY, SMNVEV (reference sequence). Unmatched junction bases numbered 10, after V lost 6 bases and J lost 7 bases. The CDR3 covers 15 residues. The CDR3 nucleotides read TGTGCCAGCAGCTCGACGGACAGGGCTTTTGAAAAACTGTTTTTT. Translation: CASSSTDRAFEKLFF.

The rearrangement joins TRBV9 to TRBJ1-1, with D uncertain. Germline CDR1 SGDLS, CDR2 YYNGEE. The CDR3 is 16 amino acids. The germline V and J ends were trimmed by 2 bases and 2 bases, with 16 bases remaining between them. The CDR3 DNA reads TGTGCCAGCAGCGTCCCGACCAGCCGAGAAAACACTGAAGCTTTCTTT. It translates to CASSVPTSRENTEAFF.

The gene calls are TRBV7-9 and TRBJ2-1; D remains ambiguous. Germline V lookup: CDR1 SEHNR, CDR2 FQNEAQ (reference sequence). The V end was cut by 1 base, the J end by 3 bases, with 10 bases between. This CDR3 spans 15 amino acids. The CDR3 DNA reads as TGTGCCAGCAGCTTAGGAGTGAGGAACTACAATGAGCAGTTCTTC. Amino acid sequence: CASSLGVRNYNEQFF.

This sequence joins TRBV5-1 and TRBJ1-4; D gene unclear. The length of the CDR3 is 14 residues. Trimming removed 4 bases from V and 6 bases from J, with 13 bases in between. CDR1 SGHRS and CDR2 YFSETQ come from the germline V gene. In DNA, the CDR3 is TGCGCCAGCAGCGGGGTAGGCGGATATGAAAAACTGTTTTTT. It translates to CASSGVGGYEKLFF.

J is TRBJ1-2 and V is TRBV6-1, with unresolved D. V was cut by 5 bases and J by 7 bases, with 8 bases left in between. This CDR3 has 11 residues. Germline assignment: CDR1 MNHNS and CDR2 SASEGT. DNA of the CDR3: TGTGCCAGCAGTCCTCGGGTTGGCTACACCTTC. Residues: CASSPRVGYTF.

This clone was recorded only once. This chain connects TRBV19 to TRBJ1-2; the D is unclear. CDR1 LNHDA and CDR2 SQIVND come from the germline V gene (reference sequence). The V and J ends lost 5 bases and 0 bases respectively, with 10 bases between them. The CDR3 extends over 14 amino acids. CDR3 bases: TGTGCCAGTAGTCTCGGGGAAGCTAACTATGGCTACACCTTC. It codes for CASSLGEANYGYTF.